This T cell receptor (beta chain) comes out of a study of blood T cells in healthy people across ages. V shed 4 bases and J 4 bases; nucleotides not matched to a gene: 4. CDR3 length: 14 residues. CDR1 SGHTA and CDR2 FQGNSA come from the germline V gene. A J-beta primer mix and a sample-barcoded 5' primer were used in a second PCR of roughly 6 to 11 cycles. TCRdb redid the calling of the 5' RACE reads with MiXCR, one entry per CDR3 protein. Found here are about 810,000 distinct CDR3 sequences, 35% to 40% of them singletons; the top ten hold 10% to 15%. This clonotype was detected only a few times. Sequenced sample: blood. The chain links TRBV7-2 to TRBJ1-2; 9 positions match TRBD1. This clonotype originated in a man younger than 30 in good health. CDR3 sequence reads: CASSSRQGGYGYTF. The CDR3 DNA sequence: TGTGCCAGCAGCTCGCGACAGGGGGGCTATGGCTACACCTTC.